The rows below give T cell receptor beta chains drawn from one sample of a study of T cells in Graves' hyperthyroidism and ophthalmopathy. In TCRdb, the multiplex PCR reads were re-called with MiXCR into one record per CDR3 protein. The sample records roughly 570,000 distinct CDR3 sequences, around 45% being singletons. The sample was peripheral blood or thyroid tissue (not recorded which). Source of these receptors: an adult woman with Graves' disease, either hyperthyroidism or ophthalmopathy (not recorded which). Both conserved end residues are trimmed from each CDR3. Each record gives: V gene, CDR3 protein.

V gene: TRBV14
CDR3 protein: ASSQGAGRAQH

V gene: TRBV14
CDR3 protein: ASAFGTGNEKLF

V gene: TRBV7-2
CDR3 protein: ASTDLRTYEQY

V gene: TRBV9
CDR3 protein: ASSDTRGDTQY

V gene: TRBV7-3
CDR3 protein: ASSPGGNTIY

V gene: TRBV7-2
CDR3 protein: ASSFRTGGNTQY

V gene: TRBV2
CDR3 protein: ASSEGGGMETQY

V gene: TRBV6-6
CDR3 protein: ASSYLTGGTEAF

V gene: TRBV5-4
CDR3 protein: ASSSRQGGTGELF

V gene: TRBV10-3
CDR3 protein: AISEAANNIYGYT

V gene: TRBV20-1
CDR3 protein: SALPPGQQAF

V gene: TRBV5-5
CDR3 protein: ASSHDPGTEAYEQY

V gene: TRBV6-1
CDR3 protein: ASSESSGSPNEQY

V gene: TRBV20-1
CDR3 protein: SARVGDLITEAF

V gene: TRBV20-1
CDR3 protein: SARAGGPSNQPQH

V gene: TRBV10-3
CDR3 protein: ASSSSGVDTYEQY

V gene: TRBV3-1
CDR3 protein: ASSPRGLEREAF

V gene: TRBV11-2
CDR3 protein: ASSFSDQETQY

V gene: TRBV7-6
CDR3 protein: ASSPNRNQPQH

V gene: TRBV4-1
CDR3 protein: ASSQDGSGILSYEQY

V gene: TRBV29-1
CDR3 protein: SRGYSDTEAF

V gene: TRBV5-6
CDR3 protein: ASSPSGFRNTEAF

V gene: TRBV15
CDR3 protein: ATSRDVKGDEQF

V gene: TRBV30
CDR3 protein: AWSEQPDTEAF

V gene: TRBV20-1
CDR3 protein: SANRHFRTDTQY

V gene: TRBV4-1
CDR3 protein: ASRGPGSSYEQY

V gene: TRBV15
CDR3 protein: ATSSGFGEQY

V gene: TRBV5-1
CDR3 protein: ASSSGPLEANTGELF

V gene: TRBV25-1
CDR3 protein: ASSESVRENYGYT

V gene: TRBV11-2
CDR3 protein: ASAKVGRSLREGYT

V gene: TRBV5-1
CDR3 protein: ASSPGTSGNYEQY

V gene: TRBV7-8
CDR3 protein: ASSLQEWNTEAF

V gene: TRBV10-2
CDR3 protein: ATQRERSGELF

V gene: TRBV10-3
CDR3 protein: AISLNTGETQY

V gene: TRBV29-1
CDR3 protein: SVEDRGTYEQY

V gene: TRBV5-5
CDR3 protein: ASKIRDGSYEQY

V gene: TRBV13
CDR3 protein: ASSPWGGYSGANVLT

V gene: TRBV29-1
CDR3 protein: RESWVDSGNTIY

V gene: TRBV6-5
CDR3 protein: ASSLGGRAHEQY

V gene: TRBV10-3
CDR3 protein: AISESGGSNSPLH

V gene: TRBV10-3
CDR3 protein: AISEEGSRSQY

V gene: TRBV6-2/TRBV6-3
CDR3 protein: ASSYSTALETQY

V gene: TRBV10-3
CDR3 protein: AIRGTGVLYGYT

V gene: TRBV2
CDR3 protein: ASRTWETQY

V gene: TRBV11-2
CDR3 protein: ASSSYRVRPTEAF

V gene: TRBV28
CDR3 protein: ASSLLQGRETQY

V gene: TRBV3-1
CDR3 protein: ASSQRISVSYQETQY

V gene: TRBV28
CDR3 protein: ASRRQALGTEAF

V gene: TRBV4-1
CDR3 protein: ASSQEVWPYNSPLH